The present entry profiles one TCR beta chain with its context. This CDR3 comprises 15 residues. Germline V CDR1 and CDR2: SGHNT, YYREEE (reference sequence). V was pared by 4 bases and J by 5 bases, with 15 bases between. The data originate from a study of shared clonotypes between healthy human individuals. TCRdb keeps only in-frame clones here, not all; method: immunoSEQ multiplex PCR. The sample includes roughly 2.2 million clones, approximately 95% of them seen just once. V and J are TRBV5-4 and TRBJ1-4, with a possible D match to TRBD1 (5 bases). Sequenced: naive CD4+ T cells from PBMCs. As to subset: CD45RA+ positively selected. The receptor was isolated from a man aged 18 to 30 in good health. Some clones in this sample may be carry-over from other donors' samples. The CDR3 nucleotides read TGTGCCAGCAGCACGCGGGACGGAAAAAATGAAAAACTGTTTTTT. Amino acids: CASSTRDGKNEKLFF.